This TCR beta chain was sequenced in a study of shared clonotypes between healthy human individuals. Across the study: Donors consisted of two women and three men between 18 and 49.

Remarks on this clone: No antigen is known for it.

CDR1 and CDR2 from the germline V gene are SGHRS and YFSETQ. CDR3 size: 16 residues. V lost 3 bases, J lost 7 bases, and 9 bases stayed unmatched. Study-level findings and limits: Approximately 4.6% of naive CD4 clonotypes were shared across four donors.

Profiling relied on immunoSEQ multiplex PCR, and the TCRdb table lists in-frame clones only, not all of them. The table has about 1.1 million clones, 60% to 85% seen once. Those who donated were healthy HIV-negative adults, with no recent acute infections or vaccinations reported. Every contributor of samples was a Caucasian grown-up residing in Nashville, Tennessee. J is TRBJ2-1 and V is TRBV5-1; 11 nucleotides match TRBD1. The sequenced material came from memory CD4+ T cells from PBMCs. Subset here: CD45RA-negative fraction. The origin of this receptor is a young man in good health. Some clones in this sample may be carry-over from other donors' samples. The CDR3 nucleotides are TGCGCCAGCAGCTGGATGCCGGGACAGGGGGAAAATGAGCAGTTCTTC. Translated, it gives CASSWMPGQGENEQFF.